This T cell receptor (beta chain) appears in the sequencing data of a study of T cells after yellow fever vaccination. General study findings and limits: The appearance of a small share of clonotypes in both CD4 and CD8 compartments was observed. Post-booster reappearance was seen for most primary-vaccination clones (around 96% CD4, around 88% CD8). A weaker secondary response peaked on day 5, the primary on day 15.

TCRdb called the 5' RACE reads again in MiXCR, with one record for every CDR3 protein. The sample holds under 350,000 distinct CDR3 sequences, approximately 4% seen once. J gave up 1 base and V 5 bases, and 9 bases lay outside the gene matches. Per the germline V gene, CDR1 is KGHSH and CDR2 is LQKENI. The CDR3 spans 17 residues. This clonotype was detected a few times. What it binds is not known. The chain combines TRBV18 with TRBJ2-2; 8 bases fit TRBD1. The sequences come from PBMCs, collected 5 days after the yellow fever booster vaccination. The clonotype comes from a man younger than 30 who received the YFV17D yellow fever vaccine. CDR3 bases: TGTGCCAGCTCAACCCTATGGACAGGGCTGAACACCGGGGAGCTGTTTTTT. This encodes CASSTLWTGLNTGELFF.